What follows is one T cell receptor beta chain and its context. Its antigen remains unidentified. This CDR3 has 16 residues. The data stem from a study of OX40 agonist ivuxolimab in advanced cancers. Regarding the study as a whole: Patients with a partial response at 0.1-3.0 mg/kg had among the lowest clonal expansion. The mean number of expanded clones was higher in CD8+ T cells than in CD4+. Blood T cells, both CD4+ and CD8+, expanded clonally by week 6 at 0.1 to 3.0 mg/kg.

Only in-frame clones appear in the TCRdb table, and some are missing; sequencing was by immunoSEQ multiplex PCR. The repertoire holds around 60,000 clones, with approximately 89% as singletons. The input for sequencing was CD4+ or CD8+ T cells sorted from blood, taken in a trial of the OX40 agonist ivuxolimab. The chain uses TRBV21-1 and TRBJ1-5. TRBV21-1 is noted as a pseudogene. The clonotype comes from an adult with an advanced solid tumor such as melanoma, head and neck, liver or kidney cancer. CDR3 protein: CASSWWLHWHHQPQHF. CDR3 sequence (DNA): TGTGCCAGCAGCTGGTGGCTACATTGGCATCATCAGCCCCAGCATTTT.